The 23 T cell receptor beta chains given below trace back to one sample, sequenced in a study of cytomegalovirus exposure and HLA in healthy donors. Data came from immunoSEQ multiplex PCR; TCRdb stores just in-frame clones and leaves some out. This table holds about 180,000 clones, 85% found once. The specimen was PBMCs. These receptors were obtained from a man aged 18 to 29 in good health and CMV-seropositive.

This rearrangement joins TRBV19 to TRBJ2-7; TRBD1 is a possible D gene (5 bases). The germline V and J ends were trimmed by 2 bases and 2 bases, with 10 bases remaining between them. The CDR3 is 14 residues long. Germline V gene sequence: CDR1 LNHDA, CDR2 SQIVND (reference sequence). The CDR3 DNA sequence: TGTGCCAGTAGTATAACCGACAGTGCCTACGAGCAGTACTTC. It specifies CASSITDSAYEQYF.

The CDR3 sequence is CASSLGGESGTEAFF. The CDR3 coding sequence is TGCGCCAGCAGCTTGGGCGGGGAATCGGGCACTGAAGCTTTCTTT. This chain connects TRBV5-1 to TRBJ1-1; D uncertain. Germline CDR1 reads SGHRS; CDR2 reads YFSETQ. This CDR3 has 15 amino acids. V was trimmed by 0 bases and J by 4 bases, leaving 13 bases between them.

This chain joins TRBV27 and TRBJ2-3, with 8 bases that match TRBD2. Per germline, CDR1 MNHEY and CDR2 SMNVEV (reference sequence). This CDR3 is built from 16 residues. With 5 bases clipped from V and 4 bases from J, the junction kept 11 bases outside the gene matches. CDR3 sequence reads: CASSVSSGAGADTQYF. CDR3 DNA sequence: TGTGCCAGCAGTGTTTCATCGGGAGCGGGAGCAGATACGCAGTATTTT.

The J gene is TRBJ2-7, the V gene TRBV5-1; the D gene is possibly TRBD2 (6 bases). Trimming removed 4 bases at V and 2 bases at J, with 10 bases between. This CDR3 has 13 residues. Germline assignment: CDR1 SGHRS and CDR2 YFSETQ. The CDR3 here is CASSAGPAYEQYF. CDR3 DNA sequence: TGCGCCAGCAGCGCGGGACCGGCCTACGAGCAGTACTTC.

This clone was picked up a small number of times. The chain links TRBV27 to TRBJ2-7; 10 nucleotides agree with TRBD1. Germline V gene lookup returns CDR1 MNHEY and CDR2 SMNVEV (reference sequence). With V trimmed by 10 bases and J by 5 bases, 8 bases remained unmatched. The CDR3 has 13 amino acids. The chain's CDR3 is CAIRPGTGDEQYF. The CDR3 nucleotides are TGTGCCATACGTCCCGGGACAGGGGACGAGCAGTACTTC.

The chain couples TRBV21-1 to TRBJ1-2. TRBV21-1 has pseudogene status. CDR3 length: 15 residues. The CDR3 coding sequence is TGTGCCAGCAGCAAAGTCCCGGGGGGGTACTATGGCTACACCTTC. Protein sequence: CASSKVPGGYYGYTF.

The chain recombines TRBV5-1 with TRBJ2-1; a weak D match, TRBD2 (5 bases). V was pared by 0 bases and J by 7 bases, with 5 bases between. CDR3 size: 12 residues. Germline V lookup: CDR1 SGHRS, CDR2 YFSETQ. This CDR3 reads CASSLAGNEQFF. The DNA of the CDR3 is TGCGCCAGCAGCTTGGCGGGGAATGAGCAGTTCTTC. The full variable domain, in which reference TRBV5-1 and TRBJ2-1 provide the parts outside the CDR3, is KAGVTQTPRYLIKTRGQQVTLSCSPISGHRSVSWYQQTPGQGLQFLFEYFSETQRNKGNFPGRFSGRQFSNSRSEMNVSTLELGDSALYLCASSLAGNEQFFGPGTRLTVL.

This chain uses TRBV5-8 with TRBJ1-5; TRBD1 aligns across 7 bases. Germline CDR1 SGHTS, CDR2 YDEGEE. With V trimmed by 2 bases and J by 7 bases, 6 bases remained unmatched. CDR3 size: 14 residues. CDR3 sequence (DNA): TGTGCCAGCAGCTTCGAGGGGGCGAGACAGCCCCAGCATTTT. This gives the protein CASSFEGARQPQHF.

The chain couples TRBV5-4 to TRBJ1-3; D is perhaps TRBD1 (6 bases). The CDR3 has 15 amino acids. CDR1 is SGHNT, CDR2 YYREEE, per germline (reference sequence). Trimming took off 5 bases at V and 0 bases at J, with 12 bases between the two ends. Here the CDR3 DNA reads TGTGCCAGCAGAACCGCAGGGGACTCTGGAAACACCATATATTTT. This codes for CASRTAGDSGNTIYF.

V gene TRBV10-2 combines with J gene TRBJ2-1, with a tentative D call TRBD1 (6 bases). Trimming shortened V by 10 bases and J by 0 bases, and 16 bases separated the two germline ends. CDR3 length: 15 amino acids. The germline CDR1 and CDR2 sequences are WSHSY and SAAADI. The chain's CDR3 is CATSQGPSSYNEQFF. Here the CDR3 DNA reads TGCGCCACTTCGCAGGGGCCGAGCTCCTACAATGAGCAGTTCTTC.

The V gene is TRBV5-4, the J gene TRBJ2-2, with D maybe TRBD1 (6 bases). CDR3 size: 14 residues. Germline CDR1 SGHNT, CDR2 YYREEE (reference sequence). V gave up 4 bases and J gave up 2 bases, with 9 bases separating them. CDR3 sequence: CASSTDSNTGELFF. For the CDR3, the DNA is TGTGCCAGCAGCACGGACAGTAACACCGGGGAGCTGTTTTTT.

V usage is TRBV6-5 and J usage is TRBJ1-2; 8 nucleotides agree with TRBD1. Germline V CDR1 and CDR2: MNHEY, SVGAGI. The CDR3 covers 16 residues. V lost 0 bases to trimming and J lost 4 bases; unmatched junction nucleotides: 7. CDR3 sequence: CASSYSGTGLPYGYTF. The CDR3 DNA is TGTGCCAGCAGTTACTCCGGGACAGGACTACCCTATGGCTACACCTTC.

The gene calls are TRBV30 and TRBJ2-1; D is perhaps TRBD2 (6 bases). V was shortened by 2 bases and J by 5 bases, with 16 bases between the two germline ends. In germline, CDR1 is GTSNPN, CDR2 SVGIG (reference sequence). This CDR3 is 15 amino acids long. The CDR3 nucleotides are TGTGCCTGGAGTCCCTTTTCTAGCGCGCACAATGAGCAGTTCTTC. Amino acids: CAWSPFSSAHNEQFF.

The chain links TRBV5-6 to TRBJ2-7; tentative D call: TRBD2 (6 bases). The CDR3 runs 13 residues. Germline V gene lookup returns CDR1 SGHDT and CDR2 YYEEEE. Trimming took 4 bases from V and 3 from J, leaving 11 bases between them. The CDR3 reads CASSAGTYYEQYF. The CDR3 DNA sequence: TGTGCCAGCAGCGCGGGGACTTACTACGAGCAGTACTTC.

This sequence joins TRBV6-1 and TRBJ2-5; 7 bases match TRBD2. Trimming cost V 3 bases and J 4 bases; bases outside gene matches: 8. The germline CDR1 and CDR2 sequences are MNHNS and SASEGT. There are 15 residues in the CDR3. The CDR3 protein is CASSEGGFLGETQYF. DNA of the CDR3: TGTGCCAGCAGTGAGGGGGGGTTCCTCGGAGAGACCCAGTACTTC.

This chain links TRBV4-1 with TRBJ2-2, with D possibly being TRBD2 (5 bases). This CDR3 contains 18 residues. Germline CDR1 MGHRA, CDR2 YSYEKL. V shed 0 bases and J shed 6 bases, with 20 bases lying between them. Written as DNA, the CDR3 is TGCGCCAGCAGCCAAGACATTGACTCCGACTACCCTCCCGGGGAGCTGTTTTTT. Encoded protein: CASSQDIDSDYPPGELFF.

The chain uses TRBV2 and TRBJ2-1, with 7 nucleotides matching TRBD2. Trimming cost V 6 bases and J 3 bases; bases outside gene matches: 5. The germline V gene has CDR1 SNHLY and CDR2 FYNNEI. The CDR3 contains 14 residues. The CDR3 DNA follows: TGTGCCAGCAGGCGAGCGGGAAACTACAATGAGCAGTTCTTC. Residues: CASRRAGNYNEQFF.

This chain connects TRBV5-1 to TRBJ1-5, with D maybe TRBD1 (5 bases). This CDR3 is 15 amino acids long. Trimming removed 1 base from V and 3 bases from J, with 11 bases in between. The germline V gene has CDR1 SGHRS and CDR2 YFSETQ. CDR3 loop: CASSLSGGTNQPQHF. CDR3 nucleotide sequence: TGCGCCAGCAGCTTGAGCGGGGGTACCAATCAGCCCCAGCATTTT.

The V gene is TRBV30, the J gene TRBJ1-1; D call uncertain. CDR1 is GTSNPN and CDR2 is SVGIG in the germline V gene (reference sequence). V lost 0 bases, J lost 4 bases, and 12 bases lay in between. CDR3 length equals 14 residues. CDR3 amino acids: CAWSVYGGSTEAFF. The CDR3 DNA is TGTGCCTGGAGTGTCTATGGAGGAAGCACTGAAGCTTTCTTT.

As regards this clone: At one of its ends the junction is not consistent with the germline gene, which may arise from a read error. This chain joins TRBV7-9 and TRBJ2-4, with 10 bases matching TRBD2. The germline CDR1 and CDR2 sequences are SEHNR and FQNEAQ (reference sequence). CDR3 size: 13 residues. The CDR3 DNA follows: TGTGCCAGCAACTTAGCGGGAGGAAACATTCAGTACTTC. It codes for CASNLAGGNIQYF. Together with reference TRBV7-9 and TRBJ2-4, the CDR3 gives the full variable domain: DTGVSQNPRHKITKRGQNVTFRCDPISEHNRLYWYRQTLGQGPEFLTYFQNEAQLEKSRLLSDRFSAERPKGSFSTLEIQRTEQGDSAMYLCASNLAGGNIQYFGAGTRLSVL.

This clone has a single count. This chain uses TRBV5-1 with TRBJ1-1; weak D call: TRBD1 (6 bases). Germline values: CDR1 SGHRS, CDR2 YFSETQ. The CDR3 totals 14 residues. V lost 0 bases and J lost 6, with 12 bases in between. CDR3 region: CASSLGGGRSEAFF. The DNA of the CDR3 is TGCGCCAGCAGCTTGGGGGGGGGCAGGTCTGAAGCTTTCTTT.

The rearrangement uses TRBV6-6 and TRBJ2-7, with 11 bases lining up with TRBD1. The CDR3 is 14 amino acids. Germline loops: CDR1 MNHNY, CDR2 SVGAGI (reference sequence). V was pared by 6 bases and J by 3 bases, with 4 bases of the junction left unmatched. DNA of the CDR3: TGTGCCAGCAGCGATGGGACAGGGGGCTACGAGCAGTACTTC. Protein product: CASSDGTGGYEQYF.

The J gene is TRBJ2-1, the V gene TRBV27, with D possibly TRBD2 on 6 matching bases. Germline lookup yields CDR1 MNHEY and CDR2 SMNVEV (reference sequence). V shed 0 bases and J shed 8 bases, with 14 bases lying between them. The CDR3 runs 15 residues. The CDR3 coding sequence is TGTGCCAGCAGTTTATCACGGGGGATGGGGGATGAGCAGTTCTTC. Its translation: CASSLSRGMGDEQFF.